A selection of T cell receptor beta chains follows, all from one sample in a study of shared clonotypes between healthy human individuals. Profiled with immunoSEQ multiplex PCR; TCRdb holds only in-frame clones, not every one. The sample gives about 690,000 clones, about 92% of which show up once; around a third is in the top ten. Sequenced input: memory CD8+ T cells from PBMCs. Receptors originate from a man aged 18 to 29 in good health. Some clones in this sample may be carry-over from other donors' samples. CDR3s include the opening cysteine and the closing phenylalanine or tryptophan. The order of the fields is J gene, clone size, V gene, D gene, CDR3 protein, CDR3 DNA. D genes are given only for firm matches. Clone sizes are given selectively: once, few, many, or a class where the clone is expanded.

J: TRBJ2-7; size: -; V: TRBV27; D: -; CDR3: CASSLSGRSYEQYF; DNA: TGTGCCAGCAGTTTGTCAGGCCGCTCCTACGAGCAGTACTTC
J: TRBJ2-2; size: -; V: TRBV19; D: TRBD2; CDR3: CASRIPGLAATGELFF; DNA: TGTGCCAGTAGGATACCGGGACTAGCGGCCACCGGGGAGCTGTTTTTT
J: TRBJ1-5; size: -; V: TRBV30; D: -; CDR3: CAKDVGWNQPQHF; DNA: TGTGCAAAAGACGTGGGGTGGAATCAGCCCCAGCATTTT
J: TRBJ2-2; size: -; V: TRBV6-5; D: -; CDR3: CASSYEVAGELFF; DNA: TGTGCCAGCAGTTACGAGGTCGCCGGGGAGCTGTTTTTT
J: TRBJ2-2; size: -; V: TRBV28; D: -; CDR3: CASSSLYEVGTGELFF; DNA: TGTGCCAGCAGTTCATTATACGAGGTTGGGACCGGGGAGCTGTTTTTT
J: TRBJ2-4; size: -; V: TRBV11-2; D: -; CDR3: CASSSMQNIQYF; DNA: TGTGCCAGCAGCTCCATGCAAAACATTCAGTACTTC
J: TRBJ2-1; size: -; V: TRBV19; D: TRBD2; CDR3: CASSIKGGRDEQFF; DNA: TGTGCCAGTAGTATCAAGGGCGGGAGGGATGAGCAGTTCTTC
J: TRBJ1-1; size: -; V: TRBV7-9; D: -; CDR3: CASSLGGLLTEAFF; DNA: TGTGCCAGCAGCTTAGGAGGTCTTTTAACTGAAGCTTTCTTT
J: TRBJ2-1; size: -; V: TRBV7-9; D: -; CDR3: CASRTGTGAYNEQFF; DNA: TGTGCCAGCAGGACCGGGACTGGGGCCTACAATGAGCAGTTCTTC
J: TRBJ2-1; size: -; V: TRBV28; D: -; CDR3: CASSKRVSYNEQFF; DNA: TGTGCCAGCAGTAAACGGGTATCCTACAATGAGCAGTTCTTC
J: TRBJ1-2; size: few; V: TRBV28; D: -; CDR3: CASTFRSVYYGYTF; DNA: TGTGCCAGCACCTTTAGGAGCGTATACTATGGCTACACCTTC
J: TRBJ2-1; size: many; V: TRBV14; D: TRBD1; CDR3: CASSQEPGQGDNEQFF; DNA: TGTGCCAGCAGCCAAGAACCGGGACAGGGGGACAATGAGCAGTTCTTC
J: TRBJ2-7; size: once; V: TRBV6-6; D: -; CDR3: CASSYSDSSYEQYF; DNA: TGTGCCAGCAGTTACTCGGACAGCTCCTACGAGCAGTACTTC
J: TRBJ1-5; size: few; V: TRBV7-9; D: -; CDR3: CASRNSNQPQHF; DNA: TGTGCCAGCAGAAATAGCAATCAGCCCCAGCATTTT
J: TRBJ2-1; size: many; V: TRBV9; D: -; CDR3: CASSVVDRRPSYNEQFF; DNA: TGTGCCAGCAGCGTAGTGGATCGGCGTCCGTCCTACAATGAGCAGTTCTTC
J: TRBJ2-3; size: -; V: TRBV5-1; D: -; CDR3: CASSLGGGTDTQYF; DNA: TGCGCCAGCAGCTTAGGGGGAGGCACAGATACGCAGTATTTT
J: TRBJ2-7; size: -; V: TRBV7-2; D: -; CDR3: CASSFRRPPYEQYF; DNA: TGTGCCAGCAGCTTCCGCCGGCCCCCCTACGAGCAGTACTTC
J: TRBJ2-1; size: once; V: TRBV7-8; D: -; CDR3: CASSPVGGAVGEQFF; DNA: TGTGCCAGCAGCCCAGTTGGCGGGGCCGTTGGGGAGCAGTTCTTC
J: TRBJ1-1; size: -; V: TRBV6-5; D: -; CDR3: CASCQGGYTEAFF; DNA: TGTGCCAGCTGCCAAGGGGGGTACACTGAAGCTTTCTTT
J: TRBJ1-1; size: few; V: TRBV29-1; D: -; CDR3: CSAEGPGRLEAFF; DNA: TGCAGCGCCGAGGGCCCCGGGAGACTGGAAGCTTTCTTT
J: TRBJ2-1; size: -; V: TRBV28; D: -; CDR3: CASSRYSSYNEQFF; DNA: TGTGCCAGCAGCCGTTATAGCTCCTACAATGAGCAGTTCTTC
J: TRBJ2-7; size: -; V: TRBV5-8; D: -; CDR3: CASSPLSNREPSYEQYF; DNA: TGTGCCAGCAGCCCGTTAAGTAATCGGGAGCCATCCTACGAGCAGTACTTC
J: TRBJ2-7; size: -; V: TRBV27; D: TRBD1; CDR3: CASSLLGQGAIYEQYF; DNA: TGTGCCAGCAGTCTGCTCGGACAGGGGGCTATCTACGAGCAGTACTTC
J: TRBJ1-2; size: -; V: TRBV28; D: -; CDR3: CASQTRGGGYTF; DNA: TGTGCCAGCCAAACCAGGGGCGGTGGCTACACCTTC
J: TRBJ2-7; size: -; V: TRBV27; D: -; CDR3: CASSLSANSYEQYF; DNA: TGTGCCAGCAGTTTAAGCGCAAACTCCTACGAGCAGTACTTC
J: TRBJ2-7; size: -; V: TRBV27; D: TRBD1; CDR3: CASSETGGANYEQYF; DNA: TGTGCCAGCAGCGAGACAGGGGGCGCCAATTACGAGCAGTACTTC
J: TRBJ1-6; size: -; V: TRBV30; D: -; CDR3: CAWSAIRGTSYNSPLHF; DNA: TGTGCCTGGAGTGCTATTAGGGGAACCTCCTATAATTCACCCCTCCACTTT
J: TRBJ2-2; size: -; V: TRBV28; D: TRBD2; CDR3: CASSQGREHTGELFF; DNA: TGTGCCAGCAGCCAAGGGCGGGAGCACACCGGGGAGCTGTTTTTT
J: TRBJ2-7; size: -; V: TRBV10-3; D: -; CDR3: CAISGEVPLRGQYF; DNA: TGTGCCATCAGTGGGGAGGTCCCCCTACGGGGGCAGTACTTC
J: TRBJ2-3; size: -; V: TRBV28; D: TRBD2; CDR3: CASSLIRTSPYTDTQYF; DNA: TGTGCCAGCAGTCTAATTCGGACTAGCCCCTACACAGATACGCAGTATTTT